This T cell receptor beta chain stems from a study of T cell responses to AZD1222 COVID-19 vaccine. Overall study findings and caveats: Recipients of AZD1222 seropositive at baseline numbered only 5 or 6. Clonal diversity was possibly underestimated; the donors were predominantly white British and more often female.

With V trimmed by 2 bases and J by 5 bases, 6 bases remained unmatched. CDR3 size: 15 residues. From germline, CDR1 is SGHTA and CDR2 FQGTGA. Data came from immunoSEQ multiplex PCR; TCRdb stores just in-frame clones and leaves some out. The sample includes approximately 180,000 clones, about 90% seen only once; the top ten take under 6.5%. Turning to this clone: Its antigen is undetermined.

The clonotype originates from an adult in good health. The source was peripheral blood, collected on day 0 of AZD1222 vaccination. The V gene is TRBV7-3, the J gene TRBJ2-3; 8 bases are shared with TRBD2. For the CDR3, the DNA is TGTGCCAGCAGCTTACTCGGGAGGGCCCTAGATACGCAGTATTTT. Residues: CASSLLGRALDTQYF.